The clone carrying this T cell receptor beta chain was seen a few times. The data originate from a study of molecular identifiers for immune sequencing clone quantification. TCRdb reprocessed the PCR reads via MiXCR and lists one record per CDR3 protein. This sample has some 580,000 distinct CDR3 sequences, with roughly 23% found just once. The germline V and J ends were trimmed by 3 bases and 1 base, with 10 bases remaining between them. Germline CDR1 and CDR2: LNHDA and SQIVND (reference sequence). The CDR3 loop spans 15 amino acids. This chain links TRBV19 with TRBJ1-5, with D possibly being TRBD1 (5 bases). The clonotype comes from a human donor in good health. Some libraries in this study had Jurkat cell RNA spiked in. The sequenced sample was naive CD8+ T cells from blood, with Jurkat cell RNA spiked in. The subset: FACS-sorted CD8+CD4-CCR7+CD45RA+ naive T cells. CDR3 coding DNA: TGTGCCAGTAGTATCCGTGAGGGGAGCAATCAGCCCCAGCATTTT. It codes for CASSIREGSNQPQHF.